The clone carrying this T cell receptor (beta chain) was detected only a few times. Its antigen is unknown. This sample was included in a study of T cell responses to AZD1222 COVID-19 vaccine. Findings and limits, study-wide: No day 14 peak samples; only post-peak repertoires were characterized. At study baseline, merely several AZD1222 recipients were seropositive. Mostly white British, mostly female donors; authors suggested clonal diversity may be underestimated.

Unmatched junction bases numbered 3, after V lost 2 bases and J lost 4 bases. The CDR3 sequence is 15 residues long. Germline CDR1 reads SGHTA; CDR2 reads FQGNSA. Data came from immunoSEQ multiplex PCR; TCRdb stores just in-frame clones and leaves some out. The sample includes approximately 140,000 clones, about 91% of them seen just once. Sequences were derived from peripheral blood, sampled 28 days after the second AZD1222 dose. The clonotype was recovered from an adult who received the AZD1222 COVID-19 vaccine. This chain joins TRBV7-2 and TRBJ2-1; 9 positions agree with TRBD1. The CDR3 region has the DNA TGTGCCAGCAGCTTAACGGGACAGGGTTACAATGAGCAGTTCTTC. This encodes CASSLTGQGYNEQFF.